A single sample gave rise to the 2 T cell receptor beta chains below, sequenced in a study of T cell repertoires in cytomegalovirus infection. MiXCR, run by TCRdb on the reads, gives a single entry per CDR3 protein. Of tens of thousands of distinct CDR3 sequences listed, approximately 3.6% are singletons. Sequencing was performed on PBMCs. Receptor source: a human donor in good health (CMV status not recorded). Some clones in this sample may be carry-over from other donors' samples.

This clonotype was picked up many times. The chain recombines TRBV5-1 with TRBJ2-3, with D unclear. The ends were cut back, 4 bases at V and 2 bases at J, with 5 bases in the middle. The CDR3 length is 12 residues. The V gene's germline CDR1 is SGHRS and CDR2 YFSETQ. The CDR3 DNA follows: TGCGCCAGCAGCGCCCACACAGATACGCAGTATTTT. Its translation is CASSAHTDTQYF.

This clonotype was counted many times. This chain joins TRBV7-2 and TRBJ2-3; 9 bases agree with TRBD1. The CDR3 spans 16 residues. Germline CDR1 reads SGHTA; CDR2 reads FQGNSA. Trimming at V came to 4 bases and at J to 3 bases, leaving 8 bases not matched to a gene. Here the CDR3 reads CASSSNLGQGTDTQYF. In nucleotides, the CDR3 is TGTGCCAGCAGCTCGAATCTGGGACAGGGAACAGATACGCAGTATTTT.